The clone carrying this T cell receptor beta chain was detected ten times or more. Its target is unknown. In TCRdb, the reads were re-called with MiXCR into one record per CDR3 protein. The data hold some 900,000 distinct CDR3 sequences, with approximately 32% observed a single time. CDR1 SGHDN and CDR2 FVKESK come from the germline V gene. This CDR3 is built from 13 residues. V was cut by 7 bases and J by 1 base, with 7 bases left in between. This record belongs to a study of T cell repertoires in cytomegalovirus infection. Study information: Alongside well-studied HLA-B-restricted CMV epitopes, recently identified HLA-C-restricted CMV epitopes were also used.

The sequence was obtained from a human donor in good health (CMV status not recorded). Some clones in this sample may be carry-over from other donors' samples. The sequenced sample was cultured CD8+ T cells from PBMCs, obtained from culture after CMV antigen stimulation. The genes are TRBV14 and TRBJ2-2; D is possibly TRBD1 (5 bases). Written as DNA, the CDR3 is TGTGCCAGCATGGGGCTGAACACCGGGGAGCTGTTTTTT. Protein: CASMGLNTGELFF. Full variable domain (remainder filled in from reference TRBV14 and TRBJ2-2): EAGVTQFPSHSVIEKGQTVTLRCDPISGHDNLYWYRRVMGKEIKFLLHFVKESKQDESGMPNNRFLAERTGGTYSTLKVQPAELEDSGVYFCASMGLNTGELFFGEGSRLTVL.